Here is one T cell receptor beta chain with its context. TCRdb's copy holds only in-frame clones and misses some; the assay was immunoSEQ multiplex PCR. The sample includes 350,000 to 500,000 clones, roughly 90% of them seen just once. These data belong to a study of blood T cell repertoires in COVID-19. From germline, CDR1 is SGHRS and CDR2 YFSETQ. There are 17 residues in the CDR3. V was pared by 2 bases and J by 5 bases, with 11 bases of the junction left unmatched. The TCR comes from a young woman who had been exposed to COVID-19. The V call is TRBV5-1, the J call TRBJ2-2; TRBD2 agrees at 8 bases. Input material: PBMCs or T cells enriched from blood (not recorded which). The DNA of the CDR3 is TGCGCCAGCAGCTTTTTGGGGACTAGGCGTGGTACCGGGGAGCTGTTTTTT. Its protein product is CASSFLGTRRGTGELFF. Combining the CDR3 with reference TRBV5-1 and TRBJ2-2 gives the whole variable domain KAGVTQTPRYLIKTRGQQVTLSCSPISGHRSVSWYQQTPGQGLQFLFEYFSETQRNKGNFPGRFSGRQFSNSRSEMNVSTLELGDSALYLCASSFLGTRRGTGELFFGEGSRLTVL.